This T cell receptor (beta chain) stems from a study of T cells in Graves' hyperthyroidism and ophthalmopathy. V lost 2 bases and J lost 3; bases outside the gene matches: 11. CDR3 length: 18 amino acids. Germline assignment: CDR1 MNHNS and CDR2 SASEGT. Amplified TCR beta CDR3 regions derived from RNA transcripts. First-round RT-PCR with HTBI primers amplified the TCR CDR3 region. One entry per CDR3 protein, called by TCRdb with MiXCR from the multiplex PCR reads. Of hundreds of thousands of distinct CDR3 sequences detected, about two fifths appear once; the ten largest clones hold 8.9%. The sample was blood. The receptor was derived from a man younger than 35 with Graves' hyperthyroidism. The chain combines TRBV6-1 with TRBJ1-5; TRBD1 matches 9 bases. The CDR3 bases are TGTGCCAGCAGTGAATACTGGACAGGGGTAATGGACAATCAGCCCCAGCATTTT. This sequence encodes CASSEYWTGVMDNQPQHF.